The present T cell receptor beta chain was sequenced within a study of T-cell memory formation after mild COVID-19. Study-wide findings and caveats: CD4+ bias marked clones expanding day 15 to 37, unlike balanced contracting clones. The authors left the SARS-CoV-2 specificity of second-wave clones peaking on day 37 unconfirmed. Shrinking CD4+ clones were chiefly CM and EM; CD8+ ones were chiefly EMRA. Some clones that responded were present in memory (sampled pre-infection), which suggests cross-reactive memory joined.

The V end lost 1 base, the J end lost 0 bases, and 10 bases lay between the germline ends. Germline assignment: CDR1 SGHTA and CDR2 FQGNSA. This CDR3 comprises 15 residues. TCRdb recomputed calls from the 5' RACE reads with MiXCR, one row per CDR3 protein. The table records fewer than 550,000 distinct CDR3 sequences, around 19% of them present only once. This clonotype has a handful of counts. Its target is not known. What was sequenced was PBMCs or a T cell subset sorted from them (not recorded which). The rearrangement links TRBV7-2 to TRBJ2-7; D might be TRBD1 (7 bases). The receptor's source is an adult woman who had mild COVID-19 (a few samples of this study predate the infection). Cell type and time point are not known. The CDR3 DNA reads as TGTGCCAGCAGCTTAGATCAGGGGGGCTCCTACGAGCAGTACTTC. Amino acid sequence: CASSLDQGGSYEQYF.